Sequencing of this TCR beta chain was carried out in a study of T cell changes during pregnancy in multiple sclerosis. Data came from immunoSEQ multiplex PCR; TCRdb stores just in-frame clones and leaves some out. The sample carries roughly 72,000 clones, approximately 93% recorded once. The CDR3 runs to 18 residues. Germline V gene data show CDR1 as SGHRS and CDR2 as YFSETQ. Losses at the gene ends were 0 bases for V and 7 bases for J; bases not matched to a gene: 18. The chain combines TRBV5-1 with TRBJ2-7, with 8 bases aligning to TRBD1. Sequences were derived from CD4+ T cells from peripheral blood mononuclear cells, sampled after pregnancy. The sequence derives from a female donor with multiple sclerosis, enrolled in a pregnancy study. The CDR3 bases are TGCGCCAGCAGCTTGGCCGGAAATCAGGGGGCGAGATCTCAAGAGCAGTACTTC. Protein product: CASSLAGNQGARSQEQYF.